What follows is one TCR beta chain and its context. The antigen remains unidentified. This record belongs to a study of cytomegalovirus exposure and HLA in healthy donors. Overall study results and limits: 87-base-pair reads could not separate some V segments, including TRBV6-2 and TRBV6-3. A few CMV-associated chains were confirmed in vitro to be specific for CMV antigens. Earlier analysis looked at TCR beta V segments, and most were productive about 90% or about 30% of the time.

13 Jbeta primers and 60 Vbeta primers were used for the PCR. The method was immunoSEQ multiplex PCR; TCRdb's version includes in-frame clones alone and lacks a portion of them. The sample has about 220,000 clones; more than 65% are singletons. The CDR3 has 12 residues. Looked up from germline, CDR1 is SQVTM and CDR2 is ANQGSEA. V lost 2 bases to trimming and J lost 7 bases; unmatched junction nucleotides: 3. The sequenced sample was PBMCs. This chain links TRBV29-1 with TRBJ1-1; TRBD1 aligns across 8 bases. The receptor's source is a man younger than 35 in good health and CMV-seronegative. The CDR3 DNA follows: TGCAGCGTTGAATCACAGGGGGGTGAAGCTTTCTTT. This translates into CSVESQGGEAFF.